This TCR beta chain stems from a study of T cell repertoires in cytomegalovirus infection. The wider study: Recently identified HLA-C-restricted CMV epitopes and well-studied HLA-B-restricted CMV epitopes were used by the study. Matching HLA type and CMV infection were both indicated by public TCR beta signatures.

For this clonotype: What it recognizes is unknown.

This CDR3 has 14 amino acids. Per the germline V gene, CDR1 is DFQATT and CDR2 is SNEGSKA (reference sequence). Unmatched junction bases numbered 2, after V lost 2 bases and J lost 1 base. One entry per CDR3 protein results from TCRdb running MiXCR on the reads. Of about 770,000 distinct CDR3 sequences detected, 25% to 35% appear once; the ten largest clones hold roughly 14%. General study points: HLA-C-restricted CMV-specific TCR beta clonotypes prevailed in the ex vivo response.

The sequence derives from a human donor in good health (CMV status not recorded). Some clones in this sample may be carry-over from other donors' samples. The material sequenced was cultured CD8+ T cells from PBMCs, taken from culture after CMV antigen stimulation. The rearrangement joins TRBV20-1 to TRBJ1-5; 7 bases are shared with TRBD1. CDR3 amino acids: CSARRGLSNQPQHF. The CDR3 DNA sequence: TGCAGTGCTAGAAGGGGGCTGAGCAATCAGCCCCAGCATTTT.